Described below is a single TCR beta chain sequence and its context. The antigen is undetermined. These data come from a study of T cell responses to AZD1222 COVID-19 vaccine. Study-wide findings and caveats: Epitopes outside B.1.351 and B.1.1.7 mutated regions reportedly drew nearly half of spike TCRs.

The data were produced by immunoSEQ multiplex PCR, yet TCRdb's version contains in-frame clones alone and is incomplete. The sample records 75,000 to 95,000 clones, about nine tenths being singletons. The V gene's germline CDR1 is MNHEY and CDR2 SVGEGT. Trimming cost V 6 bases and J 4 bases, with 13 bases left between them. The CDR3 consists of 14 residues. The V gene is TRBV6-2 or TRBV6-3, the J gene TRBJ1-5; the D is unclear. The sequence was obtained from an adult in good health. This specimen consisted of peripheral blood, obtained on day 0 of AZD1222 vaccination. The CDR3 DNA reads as TGTGCCAGCAGCGACGTCTTTGTTAATCAGCCCCAGCATTTT. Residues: CASSDVFVNQPQHF.